These T cell receptor beta chains were read from a single sample in a study of T cells in Graves' hyperthyroidism and ophthalmopathy. TCRdb reprocessed the multiplex PCR reads via MiXCR and lists one record per CDR3 protein. The repertoire holds more than 650,000 distinct CDR3 sequences, with 12% to 15% as singletons. Sequenced input: blood. All receptors come from a woman aged 18-35 years with Graves' hyperthyroidism. Each CDR3 is given with its conserved first and last residue. The order of the fields is J gene, V gene, CDR3 protein.

j_gene: TRBJ2-7
v_gene: TRBV7-9
CDR3aa: CASSLGLAGGGRSGFYEQYF

j_gene: TRBJ2-1
v_gene: TRBV20-1
CDR3aa: CSARNLQNNEQFF

j_gene: TRBJ2-7
v_gene: TRBV7-2
CDR3aa: CASSPPLLRKEQYF

j_gene: TRBJ2-1
v_gene: TRBV12-3/TRBV12-4
CDR3aa: CASSLTGTLWGEQFF

j_gene: TRBJ2-1
v_gene: TRBV20-1
CDR3aa: CSARKPYNEQFF

j_gene: TRBJ2-7
v_gene: TRBV6-1
CDR3aa: CASSDPLVNEQYF

j_gene: TRBJ2-1
v_gene: TRBV30
CDR3aa: CAWSVGQGEFNEQFF

j_gene: TRBJ2-3
v_gene: TRBV4-1
CDR3aa: CASSQERVGTQYF

j_gene: TRBJ1-1
v_gene: TRBV15
CDR3aa: CATSRDWGISEAFF

j_gene: TRBJ1-2
v_gene: TRBV3-1
CDR3aa: CASSHGGRGYTF

j_gene: TRBJ2-5
v_gene: TRBV14
CDR3aa: CASSPLGLAETQYF

j_gene: TRBJ1-2
v_gene: TRBV13
CDR3aa: CASSLTPETYGYTF

j_gene: TRBJ2-1
v_gene: TRBV7-3
CDR3aa: CASSIDRASEQFF

j_gene: TRBJ2-3
v_gene: TRBV13
CDR3aa: CACKPGWSTDTQYF

j_gene: TRBJ2-7
v_gene: TRBV12-3/TRBV12-4
CDR3aa: CASSLLGTYEQYF

j_gene: TRBJ1-2
v_gene: TRBV12-3/TRBV12-4
CDR3aa: CASSFHRLGYTF

j_gene: TRBJ2-7
v_gene: TRBV2
CDR3aa: CASITSGSYEQYF

j_gene: TRBJ1-1
v_gene: TRBV11-2
CDR3aa: CASSPINIEAFF

j_gene: TRBJ1-2
v_gene: TRBV6-2/TRBV6-3
CDR3aa: CASSDGAEVYGYTF

j_gene: TRBJ2-7
v_gene: TRBV7-3
CDR3aa: CASSQGAGTGYEQYF

j_gene: TRBJ1-5
v_gene: TRBV2
CDR3aa: CASSEFRGYSNQPQHF

j_gene: TRBJ1-5
v_gene: TRBV27
CDR3aa: CASSLSPPLNQPQHF

j_gene: TRBJ1-3
v_gene: TRBV3-1
CDR3aa: CASSQVSGPPSGNTIYF

j_gene: TRBJ1-1
v_gene: TRBV7-8
CDR3aa: CASSHQSERAFF

j_gene: TRBJ2-7
v_gene: TRBV20-1
CDR3aa: CSARTSGYSYEQYF

j_gene: TRBJ2-2
v_gene: TRBV2
CDR3aa: CASSVGRGNGELFF

j_gene: TRBJ1-5
v_gene: TRBV28
CDR3aa: CASSLFARVGFGSNQPQHF

j_gene: TRBJ2-1
v_gene: TRBV6-2/TRBV6-3
CDR3aa: CASSGMLAGRQNEQFF

j_gene: TRBJ2-5
v_gene: TRBV7-2
CDR3aa: CASSLSGRKTQYF

j_gene: TRBJ2-1
v_gene: TRBV30
CDR3aa: CAWSDGRASYNEQFF

j_gene: TRBJ2-7
v_gene: TRBV2
CDR3aa: CASSILKTYEQYF

j_gene: TRBJ1-1
v_gene: TRBV5-4
CDR3aa: CASSIDRGRNTEAFF

j_gene: TRBJ2-7
v_gene: TRBV7-9
CDR3aa: CASSLGQTSLEQYF

j_gene: TRBJ2-2
v_gene: TRBV20-1
CDR3aa: CSARDPTSGSLDGELFF

j_gene: TRBJ2-7
v_gene: TRBV27
CDR3aa: CASRAGTSGRGGYEQYF

j_gene: TRBJ1-4
v_gene: TRBV3-1
CDR3aa: CASSSDRGHEKLFF

j_gene: TRBJ2-4
v_gene: TRBV18
CDR3aa: CASSHRDRVAKNIQYF

j_gene: TRBJ1-6
v_gene: TRBV6-2/TRBV6-3
CDR3aa: CASSAQGRSSYNSPLHF

j_gene: TRBJ1-3
v_gene: TRBV11-2
CDR3aa: CASSPRQGRSGNTIYF

j_gene: TRBJ2-5
v_gene: TRBV6-5
CDR3aa: CASSYSSSEYF

j_gene: TRBJ2-3
v_gene: TRBV29-1
CDR3aa: CSVEKGILDTQYF

j_gene: TRBJ1-2
v_gene: TRBV12-5
CDR3aa: CASGLAGAVGSGYTF

j_gene: TRBJ1-1
v_gene: TRBV7-9
CDR3aa: CASSLSIPEAFF

j_gene: TRBJ1-2
v_gene: TRBV2
CDR3aa: CASRADGTGGYTF

j_gene: .
v_gene: TRBV27
CDR3aa: CASSILQGNEQYF

j_gene: TRBJ2-7
v_gene: TRBV29-1
CDR3aa: CSVVGQGPSYEQYF

j_gene: TRBJ1-2
v_gene: TRBV3-1
CDR3aa: CASSRRDLYGYTF

j_gene: TRBJ2-2
v_gene: TRBV6-2/TRBV6-3
CDR3aa: CASSYTPGTGAPRELFF

j_gene: TRBJ2-7
v_gene: TRBV28
CDR3aa: CASGLAGLSYEQYF

j_gene: TRBJ1-1
v_gene: TRBV11-1
CDR3aa: CASSHTTAQGEAFF

j_gene: TRBJ1-2
v_gene: TRBV10-3
CDR3aa: CATFPGTGLGGYTF

j_gene: TRBJ1-5
v_gene: TRBV27
CDR3aa: CASSFTGKSNQPQHF